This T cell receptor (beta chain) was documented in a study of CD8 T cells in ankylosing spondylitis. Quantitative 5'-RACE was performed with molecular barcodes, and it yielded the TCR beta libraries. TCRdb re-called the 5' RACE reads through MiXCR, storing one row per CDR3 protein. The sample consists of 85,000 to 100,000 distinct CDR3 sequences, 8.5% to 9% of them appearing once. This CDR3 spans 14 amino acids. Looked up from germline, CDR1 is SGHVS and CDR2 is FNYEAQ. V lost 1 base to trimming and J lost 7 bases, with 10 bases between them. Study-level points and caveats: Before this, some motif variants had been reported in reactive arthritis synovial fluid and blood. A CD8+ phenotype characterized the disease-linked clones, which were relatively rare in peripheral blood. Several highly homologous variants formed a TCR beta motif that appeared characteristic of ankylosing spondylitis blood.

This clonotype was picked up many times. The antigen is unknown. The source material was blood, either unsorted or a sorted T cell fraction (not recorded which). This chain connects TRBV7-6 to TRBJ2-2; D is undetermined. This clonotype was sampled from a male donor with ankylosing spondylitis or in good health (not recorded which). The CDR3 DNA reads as TGTGCCAGCAGCTTAGATTCTGGTGGCGGGGAGCTGTTTTTT. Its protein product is CASSLDSGGGELFF.